The entry that follows covers one T cell receptor (beta chain) sequence. In the original workflow: Amplified reference gene primers provided the basis for estimating nucleated cell counts. Assay: immunoSEQ multiplex PCR; the TCRdb copy retains only in-frame clones and omits some. The DNA gave D and trimming, while V, J and clone size come from that table. The repertoire holds around 86,000 clones, around 87% seen once, with 7.4% in the top ten. This sample is drawn from a study of blood T cell repertoires in COVID-19. About the research overall: The United States, Italy and Spain were the sources of the acute and convalescent COVID-19 samples. Sample material is recorded as cDNA or gDNA derived from T cells, B-cell-depleted T cells, or PBMCs.

Looked up from germline, CDR1 is MDHEN and CDR2 is SYDVKM. CDR3 length equals 14 residues. Trimming removed 4 bases from V and 2 bases from J; junction bases left unmatched: 5. This clonotype originated in a human donor with acute or convalescent COVID-19. The donor label of this sample is uncertain. Sequencing input: peripheral blood. The rearrangement joins TRBV28 to TRBJ2-7; 7 bases map to TRBD1. The CDR3 reads CASSYPDRAYEQYF. The DNA for the CDR3 is TGTGCCAGCAGTTACCCAGACAGGGCCTACGAGCAGTACTTC.